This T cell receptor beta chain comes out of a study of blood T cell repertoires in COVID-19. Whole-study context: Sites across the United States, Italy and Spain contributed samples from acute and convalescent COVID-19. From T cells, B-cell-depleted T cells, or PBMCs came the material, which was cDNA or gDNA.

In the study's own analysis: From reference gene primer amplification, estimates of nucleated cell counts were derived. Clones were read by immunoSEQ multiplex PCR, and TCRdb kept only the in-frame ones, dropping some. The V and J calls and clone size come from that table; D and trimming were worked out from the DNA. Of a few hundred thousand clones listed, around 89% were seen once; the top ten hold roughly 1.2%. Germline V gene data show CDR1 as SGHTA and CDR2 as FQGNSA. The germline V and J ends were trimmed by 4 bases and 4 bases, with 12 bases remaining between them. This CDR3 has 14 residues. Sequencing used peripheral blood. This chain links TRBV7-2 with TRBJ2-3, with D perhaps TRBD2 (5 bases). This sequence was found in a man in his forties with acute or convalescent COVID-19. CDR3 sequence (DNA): TGTGCCAGCAGCTCGGGGATGCTCGCAGATACGCAGTATTTT. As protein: CASSSGMLADTQYF.